The present entry profiles one T cell receptor (beta chain) with its context. This entry is derived from a study of monozygotic twins with inflammatory bowel disease. With the 5' RACE reads reprocessed, TCRdb shows one record per CDR3 protein and no DNA. The listing contains 310,000 or so distinct CDR3 sequences. This CDR3 is built from 16 residues. Looked up from germline, CDR1 is SEHNR and CDR2 is FQNEAQ (reference sequence). This sequence was found in a human donor with ulcerative colitis or Crohn's disease, or a healthy co-twin of an affected twin (not recorded which). The specimen sequenced was blood. V usage is TRBV7-9 and J usage is TRBJ1-2; checking the TCRdb D call of TRBD1 is not possible without DNA. This chain's CDR3 is CASSPGQIKANYGYTF.